The clone carrying this T cell receptor (beta chain) showed up many times. TCRdb recomputed calls from the RT-PCR reads with MiXCR, one row per CDR3 protein. The sample shows about 180,000 distinct CDR3 sequences, over 8.5% of them seen only once. These data originate in a study of response to subunit inactivated influenza vaccine. This clonotype was obtained from a man aged 45 to 70 who received an inactivated influenza vaccine. The material sequenced was CD8+ T cells sorted from PBMCs, taken about 23 months after vaccination.

The DNA of the CDR3 is TGTGCCAGCAGCCCACGGACAGGGGGCTCTGGAAACACCATATATTTT. It is translated as CASSPRTGGSGNTIYF. V usage is TRBV7-4 and J usage is TRBJ1-3; 10 positions agree with TRBD1. Germline CDR1 and CDR2: SGHVT and SQSDAQ. The ends lost 5 bases at V and 0 bases at J; junction bases unmatched: 4. This CDR3 spans 16 amino acids.